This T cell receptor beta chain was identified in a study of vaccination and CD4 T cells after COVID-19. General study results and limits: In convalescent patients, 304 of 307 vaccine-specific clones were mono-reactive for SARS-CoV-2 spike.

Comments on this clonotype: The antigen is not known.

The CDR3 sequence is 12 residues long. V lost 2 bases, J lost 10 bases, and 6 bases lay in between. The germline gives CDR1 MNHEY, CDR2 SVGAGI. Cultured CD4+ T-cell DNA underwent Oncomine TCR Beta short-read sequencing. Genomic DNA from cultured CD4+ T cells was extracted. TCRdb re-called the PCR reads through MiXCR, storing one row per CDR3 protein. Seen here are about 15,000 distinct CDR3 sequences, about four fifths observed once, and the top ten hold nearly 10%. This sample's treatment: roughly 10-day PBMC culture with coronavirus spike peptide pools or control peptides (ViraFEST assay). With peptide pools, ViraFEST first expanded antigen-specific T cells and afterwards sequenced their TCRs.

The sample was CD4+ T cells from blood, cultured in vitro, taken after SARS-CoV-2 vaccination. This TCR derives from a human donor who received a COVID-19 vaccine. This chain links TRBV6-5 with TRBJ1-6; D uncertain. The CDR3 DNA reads TGTGCCAGCAGTTACATGAACTCACCCCTCCACTTT. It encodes CASSYMNSPLHF.